A selection of T cell receptor beta chains follows, all from one sample in a study of T cell repertoires in cytomegalovirus infection. TCRdb used MiXCR to reprocess the reads, holding one entry per CDR3 protein. The sample has tens of thousands of distinct CDR3 sequences; around 20% are singletons. No antigen is known for these receptors. Source: CD8+ T cells from cultured PBMCs, taken from culture after CMV antigen stimulation. These receptors were obtained from a human donor in good health (CMV status not recorded). Some clones in this sample may be carry-over from other donors' samples. CDR3s include the opening cysteine and the closing phenylalanine or tryptophan. A D gene is named only where the DNA matches it firmly. Rows give clone size only sometimes, using once, few, many, or a class for an expanded clone.

abundance	v_gene	d_gene	j_gene	len	CDR3nt	CDR3aa
few	TRBV6-6	.	TRBJ2-7	13	TGTGCCAGCAGTGAGGATACCCAGGTCGGGCAGTACTTC	CASSEDTQVGQYF
few	TRBV6-5	.	TRBJ2-4	16	TGTGCCAGCAGTTATTCCCCCTGGCTGAAGCATAACATTCAGTACTTC	CASSYSPWLKHNIQYF
many	TRBV6-2/TRBV6-3	TRBD2	TRBJ2-2	15	TGTGCCAGCAGCCCCCGGGACTACGACACCGGGGAGCTGTTTTTT	CASSPRDYDTGELFF
few	TRBV28	.	TRBJ2-5	16	TGTGCCAGCAGACACGCATCGCTCAGGTACCAAGAGACCCAGTACTTC	CASRHASLRYQETQYF
many	TRBV6-5	.	TRBJ2-7	12	TGTGCCAGCAGCCAGGACCGCTACGAGCAGTACTTC	CASSQDRYEQYF
medium-sized	TRBV7-8	TRBD1	TRBJ2-2	14	TGTGCCAGCAGCGACAGGGAAGGCACCGGGGAGCTGTTTTTT	CASSDREGTGELFF
.	TRBV7-6	.	TRBJ2-7	13	TGTGCCAGCAGCTTAGATCCCACCTACGAGCAGTACTTC	CASSLDPTYEQYF
.	TRBV29-1	TRBD1	TRBJ1-2	12	TGCAGCGCCGGGACAGAAGTCTATGGCTACACCTTC	CSAGTEVYGYTF
.	TRBV3-1	.	TRBJ2-7	14	TGTGCCAGCAGCCCGGGGTTCGTCCTCTACGAGCAGTACTTC	CASSPGFVLYEQYF
few	TRBV7-2	.	TRBJ2-3	13	TGTGCCAGCAGCTCAATGAGCACAGATACGCAGTATTTT	CASSSMSTDTQYF
few	TRBV4-3	.	TRBJ1-1	15	TGCGCCAGCAGCCAAGAAAAGACAGGCCCCACTGAAGCTTTCTTT	CASSQEKTGPTEAFF
few	TRBV6-5	TRBD1	TRBJ2-5	14	TGTGCCAGCAGTTACATGACAGGGATGGAGACCCAGTACTTC	CASSYMTGMETQYF
.	TRBV7-2	.	TRBJ2-3	15	TGTGCCAGCAGCCCGGGGTGGCGCGGGGCAGATACGCAGTATTTT	CASSPGWRGADTQYF
.	TRBV7-8	.	TRBJ2-7	15	TGTGCCAGCAGCTTACGAGCGGGGACAACCGACGAGCAGTACTTC	CASSLRAGTTDEQYF
.	TRBV27	.	TRBJ1-4	15	TGTGCCAGCAGTCCCCAGGACAGAAGAAATGAAAAACTGTTTTTT	CASSPQDRRNEKLFF
.	TRBV18	.	TRBJ2-5	13	TGTGCCAGCTCTCAACAGGGAGGGGAGACCCAGTACTTC	CASSQQGGETQYF
medium-sized	TRBV7-2	.	TRBJ2-2	15	TGTGCCAGCAGGCCCACCCGGGGGTACACCGGGGAGCTGTTTTTT	CASRPTRGYTGELFF
few	TRBV7-8	TRBD1	TRBJ1-2	14	TGTGCCAGCAGCTTAGACAGGGGAGTCTATGGCTACACCTTC	CASSLDRGVYGYTF
few	TRBV12-3/TRBV12-4	TRBD1	TRBJ1-3	14	TGTGCCAGCACTATCCGGGACAGGGGAAACACCATATATTTT	CASTIRDRGNTIYF
few	TRBV25-1	.	TRBJ1-2	16	TGTGCCAGCAGACCTCGAGGAGCAGGGTTTAACTATGGCTACACCTTC	CASRPRGAGFNYGYTF
.	TRBV11-2	TRBD1	TRBJ1-3	16	TGTGCCAGCAGCTTAGGTCAGGGGGCGCCTGGAAACACCATATATTTT	CASSLGQGAPGNTIYF
few	TRBV4-1	TRBD1	TRBJ1-1	16	TGCGCCAGCAGCCAAGAGAAAACAGGGGGCTTTACTGAAGCTTTCTTT	CASSQEKTGGFTEAFF
.	TRBV10-2	.	TRBJ2-5	14	TGCGCCAGCAGTGAGATCGTGGGTGGGGAGACCCAGTACTTC	CASSEIVGGETQYF
.	TRBV6-2/TRBV6-3	.	TRBJ2-1	17	TGTGCCAGCAGTTACGGTGGCAGAACGGGAATACGGAATGAGCAGTTCTTC	CASSYGGRTGIRNEQFF
.	TRBV7-9	.	TRBJ1-4	16	TGTGCCAGCAGCACGAGACAGGAGGGGAGGCGCGAAAAACTGTTTTTT	CASSTRQEGRREKLFF
.	TRBV7-9	.	TRBJ2-5	16	TGTGCCAGCAGCTCGAATACGGGACTCCAACAAGAGACCCAGTACTTC	CASSSNTGLQQETQYF
few	TRBV19	.	TRBJ2-7	14	TGTGCCAGTAGTACTCCCGGACAGTACTACGAGCAGTACTTC	CASSTPGQYYEQYF
few	TRBV6-2/TRBV6-3	TRBD1	TRBJ2-1	13	TGTGCCAGTGGGACAGGGGGGTCCAATGAGCAGTTCTTC	CASGTGGSNEQFF
few	TRBV29-1	TRBD1	TRBJ2-1	15	TGCAGCGTTGAAAGTGGGCAGGGGGACATGGGTGAGCAGTTCTTC	CSVESGQGDMGEQFF
.	TRBV6-4	.	TRBJ2-1	13	TGTGCCAGCAGCTTAGGTCAACCCAATGAGCAGTTCTTC	CASSLGQPNEQFF
many	TRBV12-3/TRBV12-4	.	TRBJ2-7	15	TGTGCCAGCATCCCGGATTCCTCTAGCTCCTACGAGCAGTACTTC	CASIPDSSSSYEQYF
few	TRBV7-6	.	TRBJ2-5	14	TGTGCCAGCAGCTCGGGCCACTTGCAAGAGACCCAGTACTTC	CASSSGHLQETQYF
.	TRBV10-3	.	TRBJ2-7	13	TGTGCCATCAGGATAGAAGTACAGGGAGAGCAGTACTTC	CAIRIEVQGEQYF
.	TRBV7-9	TRBD1	TRBJ2-7	13	TGTGCCAGCAGCTTCGTACAGGGGACCGAGCAGTACTTC	CASSFVQGTEQYF
few	TRBV15	TRBD1	TRBJ1-2	14	TGTGCCACCAGCGCCCGGGACAGGGACTATGGCTACACCTTC	CATSARDRDYGYTF
.	TRBV28	.	TRBJ2-5	14	TGTGCCAGCAGCCCAGCTAGCGCACAAGAGACCCAGTACTTC	CASSPASAQETQYF
.	TRBV7-6	.	TRBJ1-1	13	TGTGCCAGCAGCTTAGGGGCCGGCACTGAAGCTTTCTTT	CASSLGAGTEAFF
.	TRBV7-3	.	TRBJ1-5	12	TGTGCCAGCAGCTTAACGAGTCAGCCCCAGCATTTT	CASSLTSQPQHF
few	TRBV24-1	.	TRBJ2-5	14	TGTGCCACCAGTGATTTTGGGGCAGAAGAGACCCAGTACTTC	CATSDFGAEETQYF
many	TRBV6-2/TRBV6-3	TRBD1	TRBJ2-3	13	TGTGCCAGCAACAGGGGTGGCGCAGATACGCAGTATTTT	CASNRGGADTQYF
many	TRBV7-9	.	TRBJ1-2	12	TGTGCCAGCAGCACCGACCTTTATGGCTACACCTTC	CASSTDLYGYTF
few	TRBV27	.	TRBJ1-1	13	TGTGCCAGCAGCCTCCGGGCCGACACTGAAGCTTTCTTT	CASSLRADTEAFF
few	TRBV27	TRBD1	TRBJ1-2	15	TGTGCCAGCAGTCCCTCCCCACAGGGGGCGGATGGCTACACCTTC	CASSPSPQGADGYTF